This T cell receptor beta chain was profiled in a study of blood T cell repertoires in COVID-19 (TCRdb year 2020). Describing the broader study: Collaborator samples came from the United States, Italy and Spain and covered acute and convalescent phases of COVID-19. A freely available public database, intended as a resource for researchers studying the immune response to SARS-CoV-2, is where the repertoires were released. The samples were drawn from two sources: the first 160 participants of the ongoing ImmuneRACE study, and 1,000 to 1,500 subjects contributed by 6 global collaborators. Where HLA class I and class II types were available, the types were taken from metadata supplied by the sample provider, not from assay-based typing. A de-identified subject ID, COVID-19 status, age in years and sex were almost always included in the sample metadata. The dataset comprised deeply sampled blood TCRbeta repertoires from subjects exposed to, actively infected with, or recovered from COVID-19. The prospective study material was composed of cDNA or gDNA derived from T cells, B-cell-depleted T cells, or PBMCs.

Whole blood was collected in K2EDTA tubes by collaborating institutions according to the institutions' own protocols. For TCRbeta analysis, collaborators shipped samples in one of three forms: frozen whole blood, isolated PBMCs, or DNA extracted from either of those sample types. Beyond this particular receptor, the publication reports: Clinical and demographic metadata were provided uncurated, with the amount varying by source and participant.

Turning to this clone: Its antigen target is currently unknown. The sample holds no much larger clone one base away, and base qualities are not on file.

The junction shows trimming of 3 bases on V and 0 bases on J, plus 8 bases between the germline ends. Looking up the germline V gene (reference sequence) yields CDR1 LNHDA and CDR2 SQIVND. The CDR3 spans 14 residues, from the cysteine through the phenylalanine. Kept here is only the CDR3 DNA, which spans 42 bases and is read in frame from base 1. TCRbeta CDR3 regions were amplified from genomic DNA by means of the immunoSEQ Assay, a bias-controlled multiplex PCR. The original methods were these. The number of nucleated cells in each sample was estimated by amplification of reference gene primers within the assay. To quantify the absolute abundance of each unique TCRbeta CDR3 rearrangement, sequence reads were collapsed and filtered. For each sample, productive Simpson clonality was calculated as the square root of Simpson's diversity index across productive rearrangements. In TCRdb, the immuneACCESS table is reduced to in-frame sequences with V and J assigned. These tables do not hold every clone; where another copy was compared, an unresolved V gene accounts for under half, and the others remain unexplained. V and J calls plus clone size are reproduced from that table; the DNA served to infer D and trimming. The sample profile shows tens of thousands of clones; around nine tenths of them were found once. 5.4% of the sample belongs to the ten largest clones.

The sequence links TRBV19 to TRBJ1-2; no confident D gene assignment can be made. This TCR was sampled from a man aged 55 to 70 with acute or convalescent COVID-19. The sample taken for sequencing was peripheral blood. The DNA sequence follows: TGTGCCAGTAGTATCCTCCGGGCTAACTATGGCTACACCTTC. This encodes CASSILRANYGYTF.